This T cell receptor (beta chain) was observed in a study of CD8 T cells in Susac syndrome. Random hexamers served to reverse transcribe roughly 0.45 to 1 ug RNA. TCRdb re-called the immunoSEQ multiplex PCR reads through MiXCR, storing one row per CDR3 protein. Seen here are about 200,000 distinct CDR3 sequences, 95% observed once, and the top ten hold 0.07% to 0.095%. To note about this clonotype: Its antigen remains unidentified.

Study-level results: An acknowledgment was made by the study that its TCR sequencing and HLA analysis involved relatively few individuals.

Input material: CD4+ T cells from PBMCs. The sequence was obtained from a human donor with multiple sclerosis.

The DNA for the CDR3 is TGTGCCAGCAGCTCGCGGGACGGTAAGAATCAGCCCCAGCATTTT. It yields the protein CASSSRDGKNQPQHF. The chain uses TRBV9 and TRBJ1-5; TRBD1 is a possible D gene (5 bases). V lost 4 bases and J lost 4, with 15 bases in between. CDR3 length equals 15 residues. CDR1 is SGDLS, CDR2 YYNGEE, per germline.